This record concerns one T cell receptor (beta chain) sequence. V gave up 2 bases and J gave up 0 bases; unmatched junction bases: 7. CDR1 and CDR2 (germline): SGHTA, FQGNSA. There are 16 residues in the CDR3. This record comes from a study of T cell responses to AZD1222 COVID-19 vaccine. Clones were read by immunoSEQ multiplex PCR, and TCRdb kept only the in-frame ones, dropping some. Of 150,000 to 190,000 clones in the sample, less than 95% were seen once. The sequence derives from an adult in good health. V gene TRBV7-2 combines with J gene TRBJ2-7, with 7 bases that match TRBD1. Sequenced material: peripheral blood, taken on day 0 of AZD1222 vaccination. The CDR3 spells CASSLLSAGGSYEQYF. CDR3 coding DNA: TGTGCCAGCAGCTTACTTTCGGCAGGGGGCTCCTACGAGCAGTACTTC.